This T cell receptor beta chain was sequenced during a study of response to subunit inactivated influenza vaccine. This clonotype was observed a handful of times. TCRdb reanalysed the RT-PCR reads using MiXCR and keeps one entry per CDR3 protein. The repertoire consists of 650,000 or so distinct CDR3 sequences, with 14% occurring once and the leading ten covering 7.6%. Source: PBMCs from blood, taken around two weeks before vaccination. This receptor was obtained from a man in his fifties or sixties who received an inactivated influenza vaccine.

The CDR3 sequence: CASSKPGLADTYNEQFF. CDR3 coding DNA: TGTGCCAGCAGTAAACCGGGACTAGCGGATACCTACAATGAGCAGTTCTTC. This chain uses TRBV6-2 or TRBV6-3 with TRBJ2-1; 11 positions agree with TRBD2. Germline V CDR1 and CDR2: MNHEY, SVGEGT. V trimming: 5 bases; J trimming: 2 bases; junction bases outside the gene matches: 8. The length of the CDR3 is 17 residues.